The entry that follows covers one T cell receptor (beta chain) sequence. Its antigen is not known. This specimen belongs to a study of cytomegalovirus exposure and HLA in healthy donors. Across the whole study: Earlier sequencing of about 179 million T cells yielded 100 million to 140 million unique TCR beta sequences. Study outcomes and limitations: An analysis done earlier found most TCR beta V segments productive about 87% or about 30% of the time. Usually a TCR sequence was rare, but some public TCRs were found in many donors.

The PCR employed 60 Vbeta primers together with 13 Jbeta primers. In the original analysis: In a later analysis, about 9.9 million of about 80 million unique beta chains occurred in at least two donors. Assay used: immunoSEQ multiplex PCR; TCRdb lists only in-frame clones, some missing. Clone size and the V and J calls come from that table; the DNA yielded D and trimming. Found here are some 190,000 clones, approximately 84% of them singletons; the top ten hold about 1.4%. The sequenced material came from PBMCs. The TCR sequence derives from a girl aged 5-17 years in good health and CMV-seropositive.

The CDR3 coding sequence is TGTGCCAGCTCACCAGTTGAGGGGGCAGGCAACTATGGCTACACCTTC. It is translated as CASSPVEGAGNYGYTF. The chain has TRBV18 and TRBJ1-2; the match to TRBD1 covers 7 bases. Germline CDR1 is KGHSH and CDR2 is LQKENI. V gave up 2 bases and J gave up 2 bases; unmatched junction bases: 8. CDR3 length equals 16 residues.